The sequence of this T cell receptor (beta chain) was determined in a study of OX40 agonist ivuxolimab in advanced cancers. Overall study: Patients were 82.7% male with ages about 20 to 79, mean about 54.

Exclusion applied to patients with autoimmune disease history or systemic immunosuppression. Comment on this clone: Its antigen remains unknown.

V lost 3 bases and J lost 4; bases outside the gene matches: 8. CDR3 length: 16 residues. From germline, CDR1 is SEHNR and CDR2 FQNEAQ (reference sequence). Points from the study as a whole: At doses 0.1 to 3.0 mg/kg, CD4+ and CD8+ clones expanded.

Method: immunoSEQ multiplex PCR; TCRdb's copy keeps in-frame clones and lacks some. The table lists approximately 26,000 clones, roughly 87% of them singletons. The V gene is TRBV7-9, the J gene TRBJ2-3, with TRBD1 identical over 9 bases. Sequencing used CD4+ or CD8+ T cells sorted from blood, obtained in a trial of the OX40 agonist ivuxolimab. This sequence originates from an adult with an advanced solid tumor such as melanoma, head and neck, liver or kidney cancer. The CDR3 coding sequence is TGTGCCAGCAGCTTTCTACCGGGACAGGGAGCAGATACGCAGTATTTT. The encoded protein is CASSFLPGQGADTQYF.